The sequence of this TCR beta chain was determined in a study of T cell clonotyping in hematopoietic cell transplantation. Findings and limits, study-wide: Few recipient clonotypes overlapped donors; over 95% were de novo at given depth. No sorting was done, leaving CD4 and CD8 contributions mixed. Graft donor and pretransplant recipient Inverse Simpson Index values predicted broader posttransplant TCR diversity.

TCRdb keeps only in-frame clones here, not all; method: immunoSEQ multiplex PCR. The table records about 69,000 clones, over 90% of them present only once. Comment on this clone: What it recognizes is unknown.

Germline V gene lookup returns CDR1 MGHDK and CDR2 SYGVNS. The CDR3 sequence is 14 residues long. The V gene lost 7 bases and the J gene lost 1 base, with 13 bases spanning the gap. This sequence joins TRBV25-1 and TRBJ1-1; tentatively, D is TRBD1 (6 bases). The source of this sequence is a man aged 50-60 years in good health. Some clones in this sample may be carry-over from other donors' samples. Source material: peripheral blood mononuclear cells. CDR3 DNA: TGTGCCAGCACGGATCAGGGGCAGAACACTGAAGCTTTCTTT. Its translation is CASTDQGQNTEAFF.